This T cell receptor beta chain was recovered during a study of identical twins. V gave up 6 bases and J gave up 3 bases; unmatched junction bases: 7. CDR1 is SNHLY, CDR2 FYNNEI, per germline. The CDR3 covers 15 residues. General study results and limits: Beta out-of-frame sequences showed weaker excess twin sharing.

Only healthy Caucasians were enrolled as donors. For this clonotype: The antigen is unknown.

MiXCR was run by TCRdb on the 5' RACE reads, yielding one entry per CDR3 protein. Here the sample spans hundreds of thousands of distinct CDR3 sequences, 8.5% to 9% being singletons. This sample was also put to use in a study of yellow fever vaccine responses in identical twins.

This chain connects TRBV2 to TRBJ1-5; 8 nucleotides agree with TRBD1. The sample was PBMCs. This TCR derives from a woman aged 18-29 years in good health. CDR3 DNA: TGTGCCAGCAGCTCAGGGGGCCTGTCCAATCAGCCCCAGCATTTT. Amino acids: CASSSGGLSNQPQHF. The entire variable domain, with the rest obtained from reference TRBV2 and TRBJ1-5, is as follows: EPEVTQTPSHQVTQMGQEVILRCVPISNHLYFYWYRQILGQKVEFLVSFYNNEISEKSEIFDDQFSVERPDGSNFTLKIRSTKLEDSAMYFCASSSGGLSNQPQHFGDGTRLSIL.